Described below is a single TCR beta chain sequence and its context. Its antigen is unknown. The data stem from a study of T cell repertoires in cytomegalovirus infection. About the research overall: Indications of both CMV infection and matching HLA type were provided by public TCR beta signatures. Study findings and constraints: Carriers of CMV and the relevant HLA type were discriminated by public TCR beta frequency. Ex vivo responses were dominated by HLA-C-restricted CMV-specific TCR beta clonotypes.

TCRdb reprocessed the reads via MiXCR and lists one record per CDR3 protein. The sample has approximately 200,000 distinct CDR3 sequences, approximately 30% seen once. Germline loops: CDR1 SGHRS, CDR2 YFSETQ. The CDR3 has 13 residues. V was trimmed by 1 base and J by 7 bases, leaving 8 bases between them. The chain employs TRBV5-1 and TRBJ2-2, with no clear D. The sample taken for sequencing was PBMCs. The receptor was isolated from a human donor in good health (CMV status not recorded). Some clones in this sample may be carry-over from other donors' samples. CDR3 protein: CASSLNFIGELFF. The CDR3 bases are TGCGCCAGCAGCTTGAATTTTATCGGGGAGCTGTTTTTT.